A selection of T cell receptor beta chains follows, all from one sample in a study of early T cells in non-severe SARS-CoV-2 infection. Via MiXCR, TCRdb re-called the 5' RACE reads, giving one row per CDR3 protein. Among around 80,000 distinct CDR3 sequences listed, approximately 13% were seen once. Material: whole blood. All receptors derive from an adult who was a healthcare worker with PCR-confirmed SARS-CoV-2 infection or an uninfected control (not recorded which). Each CDR3 is given with its conserved first and last residue. D genes are given only for firm matches. The size of a clone is reported for some rows only, either as once, few or many, or as a class for expanded clones.

few	TRBJ2-7	NA	TRBV29-1	CSFLVGTSYEQYF	TGCAGCTTCCTGGTTGGGACCTCCTACGAGCAGTACTTC
few	TRBJ1-1	NA	TRBV7-3	CASSLTTGAEAFF	TGTGCCAGCAGCTTAACGACGGGAGCTGAAGCTTTCTTT
NA	TRBJ2-1	NA	TRBV6-6	CASSPRAGRSYNEQFF	TGTGCCAGCAGCCCCAGGGCGGGCCGCTCCTACAATGAGCAGTTCTTC
many	TRBJ2-3	TRBD1	TRBV5-1	CASSSGYRGGQGKADTQYF	TGCGCCAGCAGCTCTGGTTATCGTGGGGGACAGGGAAAGGCAGATACGCAGTATTTT
few	TRBJ1-1	NA	TRBV7-9	CASRGDYDEAFF	TGTGCCAGCAGGGGGGACTATGATGAAGCTTTCTTT
few	TRBJ2-3	TRBD1	TRBV15	CATSRGQSPDTQYF	TGTGCCACCAGCAGGGGACAGAGCCCAGATACGCAGTATTTT
few	TRBJ1-1	NA	TRBV15	CATSRDRRAGLGTEAFF	TGTGCCACCAGCAGAGATCGTCGCGCAGGGTTGGGCACTGAAGCTTTCTTT
few	TRBJ1-5	NA	TRBV28	CASGTPYSNQPQHF	TGTGCCAGCGGGACACCCTATAGCAATCAGCCCCAGCATTTT
NA	TRBJ2-1	NA	TRBV20-1	CSAGPEGEQFF	TGCAGTGCCGGCCCAGAGGGTGAGCAGTTCTTC
NA	TRBJ2-1	NA	TRBV7-3	CASSFTGTRYNEQFF	TGTGCCAGCAGCTTCACCGGGACCCGTTACAATGAGCAGTTCTTC
few	TRBJ1-4	NA	TRBV27	CASSFKARAYEKLFF	TGTGCCAGCAGTTTCAAGGCTAGAGCTTATGAAAAACTGTTTTTT
NA	TRBJ2-1	TRBD2	TRBV4-2	CASSQDQGGSAYNEQFF	TGTGCCAGCAGCCAAGATCAAGGCGGGAGCGCCTACAATGAGCAGTTCTTC
NA	TRBJ1-5	NA	TRBV19	CASSRPGRSTQPQHF	TGTGCCAGTAGTAGACCGGGACGTTCAACCCAGCCCCAGCATTTT
many	TRBJ2-5	NA	TRBV5-1	CASSLAQEGETQYF	TGCGCCAGCAGCTTGGCACAGGAAGGAGAGACCCAGTACTTC
many	TRBJ2-5	TRBD2	TRBV5-4	CASSIGTSAQETQYF	TGTGCCAGCAGCATCGGGACTAGCGCGCAAGAGACCCAGTACTTC
NA	TRBJ2-7	TRBD2	TRBV29-1	CSVDSGLVGEQYF	TGCAGCGTTGATTCGGGACTAGTCGGCGAGCAGTACTTC
few	TRBJ2-2	TRBD2	TRBV9	CASSAQFGPGGDTGELFF	TGTGCCAGCAGCGCCCAGTTTGGACCTGGGGGGGACACCGGGGAGCTGTTTTTT
NA	TRBJ1-6	NA	TRBV6-1	CASSEAIRPDLGSPLHF	TGTGCCAGCAGTGAAGCCATCCGTCCGGACCTCGGCTCACCCCTCCACTTT
NA	TRBJ1-1	NA	TRBV5-4	CASSRQRGGVNTEAFF	TGTGCCAGCAGCAGACAGAGGGGGGGTGTGAACACTGAAGCTTTCTTT
many	TRBJ1-2	NA	TRBV2	CASSPSPGGYTF	TGTGCCAGCAGTCCGTCCCCTGGAGGCTACACCTTC
NA	TRBJ2-7	NA	TRBV6-6	CASSFPQRNSYEQYF	TGTGCCAGCAGTTTTCCCCAGCGGAATTCATACGAGCAGTACTTC
many	TRBJ1-2	NA	TRBV25-1	CASNSPQGGGYTF	TGTGCCAGCAACTCCCCGCAAGGAGGGGGCTACACCTTC
few	TRBJ1-1	NA	TRBV15	CATSRDFSSTTEAFF	TGTGCCACCAGCAGAGATTTTAGTAGTACCACTGAAGCTTTCTTT
few	TRBJ1-1	NA	TRBV27	CASSPGPATEAFF	TGTGCCAGCAGCCCGGGCCCGGCCACTGAAGCTTTCTTT
NA	TRBJ2-7	NA	TRBV7-8	CASSLVGRAYEQYF	TGTGCCAGCAGCTTAGTCGGCAGGGCCTACGAGCAGTACTTC
NA	TRBJ1-2	TRBD1	TRBV9	CASSVGTGDTTFYGYTF	TGTGCCAGCAGCGTGGGGACAGGGGACACTACCTTCTATGGCTACACCTTC
NA	TRBJ1-2	NA	TRBV7-6	CASSLGPLSGYTF	TGTGCCAGCAGCTTAGGCCCCCTTTCCGGCTACACCTTC
NA	TRBJ1-2	NA	TRBV6-1	CASSEWAENYGYTF	TGTGCCAGCAGTGAATGGGCGGAAAACTATGGCTACACCTTC